This TCR beta chain was captured in a study of cytomegalovirus exposure and HLA in healthy donors. Sequencing used immunoSEQ multiplex PCR; TCRdb keeps in-frame clones, though not all of them. The sample records about 120,000 clones, roughly 89% being singletons. Note on this clone: Its antigen is undetermined.

Whole-study findings and limits: Testing in vitro showed a few CMV-associated chains specific for CMV antigens. The tendency of first-cohort TCR clusters to co-occur in the 110 or so validation repertoires emerged from a later analysis.

Trimming left V 4 bases short and J 5 bases short, with 6 bases between. Germline assignment: CDR1 SGHRS and CDR2 YFSETQ. This CDR3 has 12 residues. Material: PBMCs. The rearrangement joins TRBV5-1 to TRBJ1-4, with D unclear. This TCR was recovered from a woman under 30 in good health and CMV-seronegative. CDR3 in amino acids: CASSGDNEKLFF. The DNA for the CDR3 is TGCGCCAGCAGCGGAGACAATGAAAAACTGTTTTTT.